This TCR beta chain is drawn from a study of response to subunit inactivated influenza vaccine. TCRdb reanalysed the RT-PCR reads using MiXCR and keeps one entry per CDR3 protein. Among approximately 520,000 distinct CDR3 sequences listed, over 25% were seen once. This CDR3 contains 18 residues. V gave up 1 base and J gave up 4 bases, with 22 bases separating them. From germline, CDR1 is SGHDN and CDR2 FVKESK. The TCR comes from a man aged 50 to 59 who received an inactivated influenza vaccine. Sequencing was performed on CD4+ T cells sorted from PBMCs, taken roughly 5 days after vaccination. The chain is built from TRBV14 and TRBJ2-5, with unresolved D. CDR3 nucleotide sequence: TGTGCCAGCAGCCAAGTGAGAGGCGCTACCCGAGCCCCAGAGACCCAGTACTTC. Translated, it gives CASSQVRGATRAPETQYF.